This paragraph covers one T cell receptor (beta chain) sequence. Germline V gives CDR1 SGHNT, CDR2 YYREEE (reference sequence). Trimming removed 0 bases from V and 0 bases from J, with 8 bases in between. There are 15 residues in the CDR3. These data come from a study of untreated major depressive disorder. Controls never had mood disorders and self-rated depressive symptoms at 5 or less. Donors lacked major illness, comorbidities, regular medication, drug use, or heavy drinking. CD4+ T cells were isolated from thawed PBMCs by magnetic negative selection. Clones were sequenced by immunoSEQ multiplex PCR, and TCRdb holds only the in-frame ones, with some missing. This table holds approximately 20,000 clones, 70% to 90% found once.

The clonotype was recovered from a woman aged 25 to 39 in good health. Sequenced: CD4+ T cells from PBMCs. This rearrangement joins TRBV5-4 to TRBJ2-3; tentatively, D is TRBD2 (6 bases). The CDR3 here is CASSLGGDSTDTQYF. CDR3 nucleotide sequence: TGTGCCAGCAGCTTGGGGGGGGACAGCACAGATACGCAGTATTTT.